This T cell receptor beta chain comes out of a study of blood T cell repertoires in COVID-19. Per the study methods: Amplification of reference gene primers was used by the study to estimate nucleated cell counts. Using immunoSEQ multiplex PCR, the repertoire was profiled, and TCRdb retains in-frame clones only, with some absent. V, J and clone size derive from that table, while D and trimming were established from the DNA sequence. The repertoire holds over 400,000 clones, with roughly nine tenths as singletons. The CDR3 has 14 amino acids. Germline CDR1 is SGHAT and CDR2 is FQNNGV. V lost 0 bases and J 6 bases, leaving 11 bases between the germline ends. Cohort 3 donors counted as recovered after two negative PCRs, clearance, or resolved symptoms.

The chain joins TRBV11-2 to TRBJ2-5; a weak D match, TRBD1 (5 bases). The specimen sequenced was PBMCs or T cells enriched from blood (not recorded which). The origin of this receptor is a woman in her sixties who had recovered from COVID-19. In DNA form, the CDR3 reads TGTGCCAGCAGCTTAGAAATCCAGGGCAAGACCCAGTACTTC. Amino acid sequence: CASSLEIQGKTQYF.